The subject of this entry is one TCR beta chain. This table comes from immunoSEQ multiplex PCR, and its TCRdb copy is limited to in-frame clones, with some not included. The top ten clones hold around 0.13% of a sample with around 2,000,000 clones, 85% to 95% of them seen once. This entry comes from a study of shared clonotypes between healthy human individuals. The sample consisted of naive CD4+ T cells sorted from blood. Subset noted: CD45RA+ positively selected. The TCR was taken from a man aged 18 to 29 in good health.

The CDR3 nucleotides read TGCGCCAGCAGCCAAGATCGCGGGGTGGTCCAAGAGACCCAGTACTTC. Its protein is CASSQDRGVVQETQYF. The chain carries TRBV4-1 and TRBJ2-5, with D maybe TRBD2 (6 bases). Looked up from germline, CDR1 is MGHRA and CDR2 is YSYEKL. The CDR3 is made up of 16 amino acids. V shed 0 bases and J shed 1 base, with 12 bases lying between them.